These 20 T cell receptor beta chains were all obtained from the same sample, sequenced in a study of blood T cell repertoires in COVID-19. Sequencing was performed with immunoSEQ multiplex PCR; in TCRdb, only in-frame clones are kept and a portion is missing. The sample lists roughly 83,000 clones, 70% to 90% occurring once. The sequencing input was peripheral blood. The origin of the receptors is an elderly man with active or convalescent COVID-19.

V and J are TRBV18 and TRBJ2-2, with TRBD2 identical over 8 bases. The CDR3 runs 16 residues. CDR1 and CDR2 (germline): KGHSH, LQKENI. With V trimmed by 3 bases and J by 3 bases, 6 bases remained unmatched. The CDR3 spells CASSPYGGADTGELFF. The CDR3 DNA reads TGTGCCAGCTCACCGTACGGGGGGGCTGACACCGGGGAGCTGTTTTTT.

The chain combines TRBV24-1 with TRBJ1-5, with 7 bases fitting TRBD1. Germline V lookup: CDR1 KGHDR, CDR2 SFDVKD. This CDR3 spans 13 amino acids. V dropped 7 bases and J dropped 6; count of bases not matched to a gene: 5. For the CDR3, the DNA is TGTGCCACCAGCAGACAGGGTTTTCAGCCCCAGCATTTT. This encodes CATSRQGFQPQHF.

In its sample, this clone was seen once. V is TRBV5-1 and J is TRBJ2-1; the match to TRBD1 covers 8 bases. Germline V CDR1 and CDR2: SGHRS, YFSETQ. The CDR3 is made up of 15 amino acids. With V trimmed by 6 bases and J by 6 bases, 11 bases remained unmatched. The CDR3 region has the DNA TGCGCCAGCACCCCCGGTGGGACAGGCTTCAATGAGCAGTTCTTC. Translated: CASTPGGTGFNEQFF.

The chain combines TRBV19 with TRBJ1-6; TRBD1 aligns across 7 bases. The CDR3 runs 14 residues. Germline CDR1 LNHDA, CDR2 SQIVND (reference sequence). J was trimmed by 10 bases and V by 4 bases; bases with no gene match: 7. CDR3 residues: CASSKDRSGSPLHF. In nucleotides, the CDR3 is TGTGCCAGTAGTAAGGACAGGTCGGGGTCACCCCTCCACTTT.

The V call is TRBV18, the J call TRBJ2-7; 8 bases match TRBD1. Unmatched junction bases numbered 3, after V lost 3 bases and J lost 5 bases. The CDR3 runs 13 residues. CDR1 is KGHSH and CDR2 is LQKENI in the germline V gene. This CDR3 reads CASSPDRAHEQYV. The DNA of the CDR3 is TGTGCCAGCTCACCGGACAGGGCCCACGAGCAGTACGTC.

V is TRBV24-1 and J is TRBJ2-5; 8 bases are a match to TRBD2. The CDR3 runs to 14 residues. CDR1 KGHDR and CDR2 SFDVKD come from the germline V gene. The trim removed 4 bases at V and 5 bases at J, leaving 5 bases unmatched. The CDR3 DNA reads TGTGCCACCAGTGACCCGGGAGGGGGGGAGACCCAGTACTTC. Residues: CATSDPGGGETQYF.

The chain uses TRBV5-6 and TRBJ1-4, with TRBD1 identical over 7 bases. The CDR3 sequence is 14 residues long. Germline CDR1 and CDR2: SGHDT and YYEEEE. V lost 0 bases and J lost 4; bases outside the gene matches: 0. The CDR3 DNA reads as TGTGCCAGCAGCTTGGACAGGGGTAATGAAAAACTGTTTTTT. It codes for CASSLDRGNEKLFF.

The J gene is TRBJ1-2, the V gene TRBV6-5, with 8 bases aligning to TRBD1. Germline values: CDR1 MNHEY, CDR2 SVGAGI. With 6 bases clipped from V and 7 bases from J, the junction kept 7 bases outside the gene matches. The CDR3 extends over 13 amino acids. The CDR3 reads CASRRGQGSGYTF. CDR3 sequence (DNA): TGTGCCAGCAGACGTGGACAGGGCTCTGGCTACACCTTC.

The rearrangement links TRBV5-1 to TRBJ1-2; perhaps TRBD1 as D (6 bases). Germline V gene sequence: CDR1 SGHRS, CDR2 YFSETQ. This CDR3 is 14 amino acids long. With 0 bases removed from V and 7 bases from J, the gap between germline ends came to 13 bases. As DNA, the CDR3 is TGCGCCAGCAGCTTGGATGGGGGCGCGGGTGGCTACACCTTC. Protein: CASSLDGGAGGYTF.

This chain links TRBV10-1 with TRBJ1-4; D perhaps matches TRBD1 (6 bases). CDR3 length equals 14 residues. V was cut by 4 bases and J by 8 bases, with 14 bases left in between. CDR1 is WNHNN, CDR2 SYGVQD, per germline (reference sequence). The CDR3 nucleotides are TGCGCCAGCAGTGGAACAGGGCAGCGGGAAAAACTGTTTTTT. As protein: CASSGTGQREKLFF.

A few counts support this clone. The chain joins TRBV7-8 to TRBJ2-5, with 11 positions matching TRBD2. The ends lost 0 bases at V and 4 bases at J; junction bases unmatched: 1. The CDR3 contains 15 residues. The germline gives CDR1 SGHVS, CDR2 FQNEAQ. CDR3: CASSLASGGAETQYF. DNA for the CDR3: TGTGCCAGCAGCTTAGCTAGCGGGGGGGCAGAGACCCAGTACTTC.

V usage is TRBV24-1 and J usage is TRBJ1-1; weak D call: TRBD1 (5 bases). The CDR3 extends over 13 amino acids. Per germline, CDR1 KGHDR and CDR2 SFDVKD. V was pared by 7 bases and J by 7 bases, with 15 bases between. The CDR3 DNA sequence: TGTGCCACCAGAGGGGTCCCCGGTGGTGAAGCTTTCTTT. This translates into CATRGVPGGEAFF.

This clone was counted only a few times. The chain uses TRBV20-1 and TRBJ1-2; possible D gene TRBD1, 6 bases. The germline V and J ends were trimmed by 5 bases and 8 bases, with 12 bases remaining between them. The CDR3 runs 11 residues. Germline CDR1 is DFQATT and CDR2 is SNEGSKA (reference sequence). The CDR3 DNA is TGCAGTGCTGGGACACCTTACGGCTACACCTTC. Translating gives CSAGTPYGYTF.

This clone was seen once. The chain joins TRBV7-8 to TRBJ1-5, with 9 nucleotides matching TRBD1. Unmatched junction bases numbered 5, after V lost 6 bases and J lost 5 bases. This CDR3 contains 14 residues. Germline CDR1 reads SGHVS; CDR2 reads FQNEAQ. The CDR3, as DNA: TGTGCCAGCAGTTTGGGACAGGGATATCAGCCCCAGCATTTT. Translating it yields CASSLGQGYQPQHF. Variable domain in full (rest from reference TRBV7-8 and TRBJ1-5): GAGVSQSPRYKVAKRGQDVALRCDPISGHVSLFWYQQALGQGPEFLTYFQNEAQLDKSGLPSDRFFAERPEGSVSTLKIQRTQQEDSAVYLCASSLGQGYQPQHFGDGTRLSIL.

The V and J genes are TRBV5-6 and TRBJ1-2; D perhaps matches TRBD1 (5 bases). Germline lookup yields CDR1 SGHDT and CDR2 YYEEEE. V lost 4 bases and J lost 8, with 12 bases in between. This CDR3 has 12 amino acids. CDR3 protein: CASSKTAIGYTF. The CDR3 nucleotides are TGTGCCAGCAGCAAGACAGCTATCGGCTACACCTTC.

This rearrangement joins TRBV6-6 to TRBJ1-4, with 7 bases matching TRBD1. The CDR3 extends over 13 amino acids. Germline assignment: CDR1 MNHNY and CDR2 SVGAGI (reference sequence). The ends lost 11 bases at V and 5 bases at J; junction bases unmatched: 8. Here the CDR3 DNA reads TGTGCCGGGGGAAAACAGGGGAATGAAAAACTGTTTTTT. Translation gives CAGGKQGNEKLFF.

The chain joins TRBV7-2 to TRBJ1-1; no clear D. The V end was cut by 3 bases, the J end by 0 bases, with 8 bases between. The germline gives CDR1 SGHTA, CDR2 FQGNSA. There are 14 residues in the CDR3. The chain's CDR3 is CASSLRWMNTEAFF. The CDR3 bases are TGTGCCAGCAGCTTGAGGTGGATGAACACTGAAGCTTTCTTT.

A single count supports this clone. The chain joins TRBV10-2 to TRBJ1-3; 12 bases map to TRBD1. The CDR3 has 17 residues. CDR1 WSHSY and CDR2 SAAADI come from the germline V gene. V lost 3 bases and J lost 4; bases outside the gene matches: 7. CDR3 amino acids: CASSDPGQGAPGNTIYF. In DNA, the CDR3 is TGCGCCAGCAGTGATCCGGGACAGGGGGCGCCCGGAAACACCATATATTTT.

This rearrangement joins TRBV2 to TRBJ1-5; 8 bases are shared with TRBD1. The CDR3 totals 13 residues. Germline CDR1 reads SNHLY; CDR2 reads FYNNEI. Losses at the gene ends were 5 bases for V and 7 bases for J; bases not matched to a gene: 4. The CDR3 here is CASSQGAEQPQHF. The DNA of the CDR3 is TGTGCCAGCAGTCAGGGGGCAGAGCAGCCCCAGCATTTT.

The chain employs TRBV28 and TRBJ1-5; possible D gene TRBD1, 6 bases. V was cut by 8 bases and J by 1 base, with 15 bases left in between. This CDR3 contains 15 residues. Germline CDR1 reads MDHEN; CDR2 reads SYDVKM. CDR3 sequence (DNA): TGTGCCAGCGGCTTCAGGGGCTCGAGCAATCAGCCCCAGCATTTT. Translating gives CASGFRGSSNQPQHF.